This T cell receptor beta chain was documented in a study of blood T cells in healthy people across ages. V was cut by 5 bases and J by 4 bases, with 11 bases left in between. CDR3 size: 13 residues. Germline V gene data show CDR1 as LNHNV and CDR2 as YYDKDF (reference sequence). Then a second PCR, running about 6 to 11 cycles, was carried out with a sample-barcoded 5' primer and a J-beta primer mix. There were at least 3 million CDR3-containing paired-end reads obtained from each sample. Using its own MiXCR run on the 5' RACE reads, TCRdb lists one record per CDR3 protein. The table records over 450,000 distinct CDR3 sequences, around 24% of them present only once. This sample was shared with a second study, whose subject was T cells of mothers and their children. From that paper: Material was donated by three healthy Caucasian mothers and their six children. With the M1S primer of the second PCR, sample barcodes and 2-4 random nucleotides were added. The output of TCR recombination is shaped by thymic selection similarly in related and unrelated pairs.

The gene calls are TRBV15 and TRBJ2-5; the D gene is possibly TRBD2 (5 bases). This sequence originates from a boy between 10 and 17 years old in good health. The source material was blood. The CDR3 is CATSVGVRETQYF. In DNA, the CDR3 is TGTGCCACCAGCGTCGGGGTGCGAGAGACCCAGTACTTC.